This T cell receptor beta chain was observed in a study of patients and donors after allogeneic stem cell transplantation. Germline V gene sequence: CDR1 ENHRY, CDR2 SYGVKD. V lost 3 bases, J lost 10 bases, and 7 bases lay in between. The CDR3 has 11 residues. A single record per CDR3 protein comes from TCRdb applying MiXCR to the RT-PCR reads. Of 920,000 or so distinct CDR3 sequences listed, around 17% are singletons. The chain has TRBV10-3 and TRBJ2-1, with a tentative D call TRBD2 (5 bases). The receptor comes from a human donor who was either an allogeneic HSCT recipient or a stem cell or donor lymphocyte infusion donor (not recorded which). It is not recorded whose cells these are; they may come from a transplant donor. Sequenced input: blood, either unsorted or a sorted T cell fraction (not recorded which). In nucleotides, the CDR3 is TGTGCCATCAGTGAAACGGGGGAGCAGTTCTTC. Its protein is CAISETGEQFF.